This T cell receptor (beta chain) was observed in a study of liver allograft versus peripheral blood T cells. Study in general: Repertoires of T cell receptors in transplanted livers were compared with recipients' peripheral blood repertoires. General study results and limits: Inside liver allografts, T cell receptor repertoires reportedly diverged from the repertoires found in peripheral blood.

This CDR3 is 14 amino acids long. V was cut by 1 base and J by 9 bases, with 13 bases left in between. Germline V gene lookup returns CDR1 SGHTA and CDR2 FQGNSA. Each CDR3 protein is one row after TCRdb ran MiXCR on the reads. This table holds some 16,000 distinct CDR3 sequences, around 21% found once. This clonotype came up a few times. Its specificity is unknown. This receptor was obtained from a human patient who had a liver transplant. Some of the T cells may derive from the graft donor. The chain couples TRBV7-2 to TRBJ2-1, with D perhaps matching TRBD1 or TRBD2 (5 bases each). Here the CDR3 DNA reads TGTGCCAGCAGCTTAGATTGGGGGTTGGGTGAGCAGTTCTTC. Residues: CASSLDWGLGEQFF.